The 8 T cell receptor beta chains presented below share a single source sample, sequenced in a study of cytomegalovirus exposure and HLA in healthy donors. The PCR contained 60 Vbeta and 13 Jbeta primers. Generated by immunoSEQ multiplex PCR, the TCRdb table keeps only in-frame clones and is missing some. Among roughly 160,000 clones listed, approximately 77% were seen once. The source material was PBMCs. The receptors stem from a man aged 30 to 39 in good health and CMV-seropositive.

The chain carries TRBV29-1 and TRBJ2-5, with TRBD1 matching 8 bases. The J call may be mistaken, given a closer DNA end match to TRBJ2-7. Germline CDR1 SQVTM, CDR2 ANQGSEA. CDR3 size: 15 residues. As DNA, the CDR3 is TGCAGCGTTGAAGATCCCAGGGGGCCCTCCTACGAGCAGTACTTC. This encodes CSVEDPRGPSYEQYF.

The chain couples TRBV19 to TRBJ1-6; possible D gene TRBD1, 6 bases. CDR3 length equals 14 residues. Germline V gene data show CDR1 as LNHDA and CDR2 as SQIVND (reference sequence). With 0 bases removed from V and 10 bases from J, the gap between germline ends came to 10 bases. The CDR3 nucleotides are TGTGCCAGTAGTATAGATGTCCAGGGGTCACCCCTCCACTTT. It specifies CASSIDVQGSPLHF.

This clone appeared a single time. One end of the junction fails to match germline, which may point to a read error. Other nucleotide sequences from this sample produce the same CDR3. The chain recombines TRBV27 with TRBJ1-1, with no clear D. The CDR3 loop spans 15 amino acids. Germline V gives CDR1 MNHEY, CDR2 SMNVEV (reference sequence). CDR3 protein: CASSVVQALWTEAFF. The DNA for the CDR3 is TGTGCCAGCTCTGTAGTGCAGGCCCTATGGACTGAGGCTTTCTTT.

The V call is TRBV5-1, the J call TRBJ1-5; tentatively, D is TRBD1 (5 bases). Germline V lookup: CDR1 SGHRS, CDR2 YFSETQ. The CDR3 sequence is 14 residues long. Trimming took off 2 bases at V and 4 bases at J, with 10 bases between the two ends. This CDR3 is CASSLGEVNQPQHF. The CDR3, as DNA: TGCGCCAGCAGCTTAGGGGAGGTGAATCAGCCCCAGCATTTT.

The chain couples TRBV7-9 to TRBJ2-7; D perhaps matches TRBD2 (6 bases). This CDR3 has 13 residues. V was pared by 2 bases and J by 6 bases, with 11 bases between. Per the germline V gene, CDR1 is SEHNR and CDR2 is FQNEAQ (reference sequence). The CDR3 DNA sequence: TGTGCCAGCAGCTTACAGGGCGGGGTCGAGCAGTACTTC. It codes for CASSLQGGVEQYF.

The chain is built from TRBV10-3 and TRBJ2-1; 11 bases agree with TRBD2. V shed 9 bases and J 4 bases; nucleotides not matched to a gene: 5. This CDR3 comprises 14 residues. CDR1 ENHRY and CDR2 SYGVKD come from the germline V gene. The CDR3 coding sequence is TGTGCCATTAAAATAGCGGGGGGGTACAATGAGCAGTTCTTC. This codes for CAIKIAGGYNEQFF.

In its sample, this clone was seen a few times. The chain employs TRBV30 and TRBJ2-5; 12 bases align to TRBD2. J gave up 6 bases and V 3 bases, and 8 bases lay outside the gene matches. Germline assignment: CDR1 GTSNPN and CDR2 SVGIG (reference sequence). The CDR3 has 15 residues. CDR3 nucleotide sequence: TGTGCCTGGAGAGCTAGCGGGGGGGCCGCACAGACCCAGTACTTC. It translates to CAWRASGGAAQTQYF.

The chain has TRBV9 and TRBJ2-3; 11 nucleotides line up with TRBD1. After removal of 1 base from V and 7 bases from J, the junction contained 5 bases not matched to a gene. Germline CDR1 is SGDLS and CDR2 is YYNGEE. The CDR3 contains 15 residues. CDR3 nucleotide sequence: TGTGCCAGCAGCGTAAGGGACAGGGGGATTTATACGCAGTATTTT. This gives the protein CASSVRDRGIYTQYF.